Reported below is one TCR beta chain. Its antigen is unknown. This entry comes from a study of T cells expressing NK-cell markers. Whole-study results and caveats: Top CD8+ clonotypes included the dominant CD3+CD56+NKG2C+ clonotypes in roughly 6 donors.

The CDR3 runs 13 residues. CDR1 is MRHNA and CDR2 is SNTAGT in the germline V gene. For TCR beta, cDNA was produced by 5'RACE template switching with UMIs. TCRdb re-called the 5' RACE reads and gives one entry per CDR3 protein, without DNA. The sample table includes some 110,000 distinct CDR3 sequences. The material sequenced was blood T cells: a sorted CD56 or NKG2C T cell subset, CD4+ or CD8+ T cells, or bulk PBMC T cells (not recorded which). This rearrangement joins TRBV6-4 to TRBJ1-5. The clonotype was recovered from a woman aged 18-70 years in good health. CDR3 in amino acids: CASSDRPGSAQHF.